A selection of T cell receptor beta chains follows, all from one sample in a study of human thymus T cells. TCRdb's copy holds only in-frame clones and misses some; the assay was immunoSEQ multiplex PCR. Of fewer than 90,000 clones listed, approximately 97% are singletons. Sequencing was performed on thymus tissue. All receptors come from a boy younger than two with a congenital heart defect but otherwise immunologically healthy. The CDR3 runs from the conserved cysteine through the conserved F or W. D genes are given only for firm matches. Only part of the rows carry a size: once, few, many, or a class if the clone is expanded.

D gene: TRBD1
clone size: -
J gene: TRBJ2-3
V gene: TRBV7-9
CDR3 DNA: TGTGCCAGCAGCCAGGGACAGCTTAGCACAGATACGCAGTATTTT
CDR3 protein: CASSQGQLSTDTQYF

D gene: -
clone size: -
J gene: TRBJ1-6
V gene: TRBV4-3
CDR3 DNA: TGCGCCAGCAGCCAAGCGTTAGAGGGAGAATATAATTCACCCCTCCACTTT
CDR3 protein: CASSQALEGEYNSPLHF

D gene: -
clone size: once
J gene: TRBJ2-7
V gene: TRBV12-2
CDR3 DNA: TGTGCAAGTCTCAACGTCAGGGGACTATCCTACGAGCAGTACTTC
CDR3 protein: CASLNVRGLSYEQYF

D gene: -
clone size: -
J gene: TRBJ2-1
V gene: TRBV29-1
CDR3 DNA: TGCAGCGCAACCCCCGGGGGCCGCTCCTACAATGAGCAGTTCTTC
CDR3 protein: CSATPGGRSYNEQFF

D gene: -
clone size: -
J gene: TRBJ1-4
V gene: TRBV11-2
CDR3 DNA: TGTGCCAGCAGCTCCTACAGGGCCTGGGGTGAAAAACTGTTTTTT
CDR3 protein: CASSSYRAWGEKLFF

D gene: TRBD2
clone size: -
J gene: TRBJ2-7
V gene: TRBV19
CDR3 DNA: TGTGCCAGTAGTCCCCTCGGGACTAGCGGGACCTACGAGCAGTACTTC
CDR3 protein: CASSPLGTSGTYEQYF

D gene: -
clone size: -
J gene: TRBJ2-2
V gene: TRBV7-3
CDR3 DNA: TGTGCCAGCAGCTTAAGAGGGGAGCGGACAGAGAACACCGGGGAGCTGTTTTTT
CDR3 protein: CASSLRGERTENTGELFF

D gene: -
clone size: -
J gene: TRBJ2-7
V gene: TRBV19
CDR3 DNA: TGTGCCAGTAGTATAGAAAGGGTGAAACCCCACGAGCAGTACTTC
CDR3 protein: CASSIERVKPHEQYF

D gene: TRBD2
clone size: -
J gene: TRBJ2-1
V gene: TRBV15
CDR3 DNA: TGTGCCACCAGCACGGTGATAGCGGGGCTCTACAATGAGCAGTTCTTC
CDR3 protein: CATSTVIAGLYNEQFF

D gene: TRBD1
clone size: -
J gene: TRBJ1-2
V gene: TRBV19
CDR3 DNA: TGTGCCAGTAGTATATGGGACAGACTAAACTATGGCTACACCTTC
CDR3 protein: CASSIWDRLNYGYTF

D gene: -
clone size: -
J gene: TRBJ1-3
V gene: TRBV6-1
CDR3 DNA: TGTGCCAGCAGTGAAGCAGGGTCATCTGGAAACACCATATATTTT
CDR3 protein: CASSEAGSSGNTIYF

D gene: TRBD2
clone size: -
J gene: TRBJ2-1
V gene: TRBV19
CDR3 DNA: TGTGCCAGTAGCCTACTAGCGGGGGGACACAATGAGCAGTTCTTC
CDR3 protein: CASSLLAGGHNEQFF

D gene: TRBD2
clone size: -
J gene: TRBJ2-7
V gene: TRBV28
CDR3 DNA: TGTGCCAGCCTAAACCCCGGGACTAGCGGGTACGAGCAGTACTTC
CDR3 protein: CASLNPGTSGYEQYF

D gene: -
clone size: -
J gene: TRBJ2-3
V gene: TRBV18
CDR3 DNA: TGTGCCAGCTCACTATCCGTTAGCCGAGGCACAGATACGCAGTATTTT
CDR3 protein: CASSLSVSRGTDTQYF

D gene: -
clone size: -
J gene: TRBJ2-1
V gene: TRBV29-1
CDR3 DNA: TGCAGCGTTGAAAGGTGGGGGGAGCAGTTCTTC
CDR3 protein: CSVERWGEQFF